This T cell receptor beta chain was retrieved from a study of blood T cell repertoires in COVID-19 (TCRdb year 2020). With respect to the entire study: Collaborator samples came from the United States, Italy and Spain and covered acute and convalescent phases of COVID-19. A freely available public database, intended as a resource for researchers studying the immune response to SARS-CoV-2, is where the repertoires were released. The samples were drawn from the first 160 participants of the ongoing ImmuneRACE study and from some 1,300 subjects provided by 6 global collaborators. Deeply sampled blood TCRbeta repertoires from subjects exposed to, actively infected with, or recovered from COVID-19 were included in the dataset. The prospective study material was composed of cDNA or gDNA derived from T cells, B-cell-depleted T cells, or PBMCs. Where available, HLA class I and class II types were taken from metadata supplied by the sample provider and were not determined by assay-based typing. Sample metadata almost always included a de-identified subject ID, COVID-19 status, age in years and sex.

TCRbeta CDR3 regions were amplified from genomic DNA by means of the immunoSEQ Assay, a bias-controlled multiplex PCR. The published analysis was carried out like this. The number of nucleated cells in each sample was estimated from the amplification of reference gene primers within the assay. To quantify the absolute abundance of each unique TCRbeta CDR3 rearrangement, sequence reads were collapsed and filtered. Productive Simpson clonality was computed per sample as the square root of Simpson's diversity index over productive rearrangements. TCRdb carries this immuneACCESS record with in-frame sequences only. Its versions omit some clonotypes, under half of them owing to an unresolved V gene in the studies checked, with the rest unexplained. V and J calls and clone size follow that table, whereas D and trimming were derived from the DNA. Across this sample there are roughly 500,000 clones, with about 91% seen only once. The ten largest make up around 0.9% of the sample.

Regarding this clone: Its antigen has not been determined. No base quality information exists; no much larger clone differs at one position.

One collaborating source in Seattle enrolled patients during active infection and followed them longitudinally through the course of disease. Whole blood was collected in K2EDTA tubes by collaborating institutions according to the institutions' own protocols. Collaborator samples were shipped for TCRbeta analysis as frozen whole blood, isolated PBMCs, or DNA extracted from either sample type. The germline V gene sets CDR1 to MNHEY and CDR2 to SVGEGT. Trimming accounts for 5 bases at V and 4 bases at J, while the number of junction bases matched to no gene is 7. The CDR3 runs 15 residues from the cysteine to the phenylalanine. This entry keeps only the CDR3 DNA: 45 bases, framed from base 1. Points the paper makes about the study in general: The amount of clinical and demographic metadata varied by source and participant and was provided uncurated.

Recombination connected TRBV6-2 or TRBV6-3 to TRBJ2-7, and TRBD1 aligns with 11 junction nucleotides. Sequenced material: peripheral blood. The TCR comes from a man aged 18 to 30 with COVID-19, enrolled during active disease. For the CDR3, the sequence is CASSTGTGGRYEQYF. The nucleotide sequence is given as TGTGCCAGCAGTACCGGGACAGGGGGTAGGTACGAGCAGTACTTC.